The source of this TCR beta chain is a study of OX40 agonist ivuxolimab in advanced cancers. The protocol was immunoSEQ multiplex PCR, while the TCRdb copy is restricted to in-frame clones and leaves out a portion. This table has around 69,000 clones, roughly 87% appearing once. General study findings and limits: On average, a greater number of expanded clones characterised CD8+ T cells relative to CD4+.

Notes on this clone: What it binds is unknown.

V was pared by 8 bases and J by 4 bases, with 7 bases of the junction left unmatched. The CDR3 is 14 amino acids. The V gene's germline CDR1 is SNHLY and CDR2 FYNNEI. The sequencing used CD4+ or CD8+ T cells sorted from blood, collected in a trial of the OX40 agonist ivuxolimab. The receptor was derived from an adult with an advanced solid tumor such as melanoma, head and neck, liver or kidney cancer. The chain links TRBV2 to TRBJ1-2; 10 nucleotides agree with TRBD1. CDR3: CASLKGDRGYGYTF. DNA of the CDR3: TGTGCCAGCCTCAAAGGGGACAGGGGCTATGGCTACACCTTC.